Following are 18 T cell receptor beta chains from one sample sequenced in a study of blood T cell repertoires in COVID-19. The table came from immunoSEQ multiplex PCR; TCRdb's copy has only in-frame clones and leaves some out. The sample has more than 200,000 clones, approximately 86% seen once. Input material: peripheral blood. Source of these receptors: a man aged 25 to 40 with active or convalescent COVID-19.

V is TRBV7-2 and J is TRBJ1-1; 10 nucleotides line up with TRBD1. CDR1 is SGHTA and CDR2 is FQGNSA in the germline V gene. The CDR3 has 15 amino acids. The ends lost 5 bases at V and 4 bases at J; junction bases unmatched: 7. The CDR3 loop reads CASSPTGGGITEAFF. The CDR3 DNA reads as TGTGCCAGCAGCCCGACAGGGGGCGGGATCACTGAAGCTTTCTTT.

The gene calls are TRBV6-2 or TRBV6-3 and TRBJ1-2; D unclear. Germline values: CDR1 MNHEY, CDR2 SVGEGT. The V end lost 6 bases, the J end lost 8 bases, and 16 bases lay between the germline ends. CDR3 size: 13 residues. The CDR3 protein is CASSSGLFAGYTF. CDR3 DNA: TGTGCCAGCAGCTCAGGCCTCTTCGCGGGCTACACCTTC.

V and J are TRBV11-2 and TRBJ2-3; 7 bases match TRBD1. Looked up from germline, CDR1 is SGHAT and CDR2 is FQNNGV. The CDR3 spans 17 residues. V shed 1 base and J 4 bases; nucleotides not matched to a gene: 11. The CDR3 is CASSLVWRGGASDTQYF. The CDR3 nucleotides are TGTGCCAGCAGCTTAGTCTGGCGAGGGGGCGCTTCAGATACGCAGTATTTT.

The V and J genes are TRBV5-3 and TRBJ1-5, with D maybe TRBD1 (5 bases). TRBV5-3 is an ORF; its function is uncertain. The CDR3 is 14 amino acids. Trimming cost V 0 bases and J 4 bases, with 8 bases left between them. CDR3 sequence (DNA): TGTGCCAGAAGCTTGGTTCCAGGGAATCAGCCCCAGCATTTT. Translating it yields CARSLVPGNQPQHF.

About this clone: Other DNA sequences from this sample encode an identical CDR3 as well. V is TRBV5-1 and J is TRBJ1-2; 7 bases align to TRBD1. The V segment lost 4 bases and the J segment 7 bases; nucleotides outside the gene matches: 4. The CDR3 sequence is 12 residues long. Germline CDR1 reads SGHRS; CDR2 reads YFSETQ. CDR3 sequence (DNA): TGCGCCAGCAGCAGCGACAGGGTTGGCTACACCTTC. It codes for CASSSDRVGYTF.

The chain couples TRBV12-3 or TRBV12-4 to TRBJ1-1, with unresolved D. The CDR3 runs to 13 residues. V was clipped by 1 base and J by 1 base, with 4 bases between them. CDR3 protein: CASSLVENTEAFF. In DNA, the CDR3 is TGTGCCAGCAGTTTAGTAGAGAACACTGAAGCTTTCTTT.

This clone is a singleton in its sample. The V gene is TRBV6-5, the J gene TRBJ1-1; the D gene is possibly TRBD1 (5 bases). Trimming took 7 bases from V and 0 from J, leaving 9 bases between them. Germline V gives CDR1 MNHEY, CDR2 SVGAGI. The CDR3 spans 13 residues. CDR3 sequence (DNA): TGTGCCAGCACAGGGAACATGAACACTGAAGCTTTCTTT. As protein: CASTGNMNTEAFF.

CDR3 loop: CASIEKFGSPLHF. Here the CDR3 DNA reads TGTGCCAGTATAGAGAAATTTGGTTCACCCCTCCACTTT. This chain connects TRBV19 to TRBJ1-6; D is unresolved. The CDR3 is 13 residues long. Trimming cost V 7 bases and J 9 bases, with 13 bases left between them. The germline gives CDR1 LNHDA, CDR2 SQIVND (reference sequence).

There are many counts of this clone. The CDR3 DNA reads as TGTGCCAGTAGTGCACGGACAGGGGCGAGAACTAATTCACCCCTCCACTTT. Amino acid sequence: CASSARTGARTNSPLHF. The chain recombines TRBV19 with TRBJ1-6; 9 bases are a match to TRBD1. With V trimmed by 5 bases and J by 6 bases, 11 bases remained unmatched. Germline V gene data show CDR1 as LNHDA and CDR2 as SQIVND (reference sequence). This CDR3 contains 17 residues.

The genes are TRBV6-1 and TRBJ1-4, with D possibly being TRBD1 (5 bases). CDR1 is MNHNS, CDR2 SASEGT, per germline. Between the trimmed V and J ends, which lost 1 base and 7 bases, there was a span of 16 bases. This CDR3 is built from 16 residues. CDR3 in amino acids: CASSEVGRGWAEKLFF. The CDR3 nucleotides read TGTGCCAGCAGTGAAGTAGGGAGGGGATGGGCTGAAAAACTGTTTTTT.

This clone was recorded only once. The chain carries TRBV29-1 and TRBJ1-4; 12 positions agree with TRBD1. After removal of 4 bases from V and 2 bases from J, the junction contained 14 bases not matched to a gene. Germline CDR1 reads SQVTM; CDR2 reads ANQGSEA. This CDR3 has 19 residues. This CDR3 reads CSVGGTGGNIFGTNEKLFF. As DNA, the CDR3 is TGCAGCGTTGGGGGGACAGGGGGCAACATCTTCGGGACTAATGAAAAACTGTTTTTT.

The chain carries TRBV29-1 and TRBJ1-1; 7 positions agree with TRBD1. Germline CDR1 and CDR2: SQVTM and ANQGSEA. The CDR3 is 14 amino acids. Losses at the gene ends were 4 bases for V and 3 bases for J; bases not matched to a gene: 8. The CDR3 region has the DNA TGCAGCGTTGTACCCGACAGGGAGTACACTGAAGCTTTCTTT. Translation: CSVVPDREYTEAFF.

The J gene is TRBJ2-1, the V gene TRBV4-2, with D maybe TRBD2 (5 bases). The CDR3 sequence is 17 residues long. The ends were cut back, 0 bases at V and 5 bases at J, with 17 bases in the middle. CDR1 and CDR2 from the germline V gene are LGHNA and YNFKEQ. CDR3 nucleotides: TGTGCCAGCAGCCAAGATTCGGTAGCGATTAATGACAATGAGCAGTTCTTC. Amino acids: CASSQDSVAINDNEQFF.

The chain has TRBV5-4 and TRBJ2-7, with a weak D call TRBD1 (6 bases). This CDR3 region has 14 residues. CDR1 and CDR2 from the germline V gene are SGHNT and YYREEE (reference sequence). V was clipped by 2 bases and J by 4 bases, with 13 bases between them. In DNA, the CDR3 is TGTGCCAGCAGCTTCACAGGGAAAACATACGAGCAGTACTTC. The encoded protein is CASSFTGKTYEQYF.

The rearrangement joins TRBV2 to TRBJ1-3; TRBD1 aligns across 9 bases. CDR1 and CDR2 (germline): SNHLY, FYNNEI. V was clipped by 6 bases and J by 0 bases; unmatched bases: 15. The CDR3 length is 19 residues. CDR3 sequence: CASRGGQGKALNSGNTIYF. As DNA, the CDR3 is TGTGCCAGCAGGGGGGGACAGGGTAAGGCCCTCAACTCTGGAAACACCATATATTTT.

The sample holds one count of this clone. The V call is TRBV15, the J call TRBJ1-6; 7 positions match TRBD1. This CDR3 region has 15 residues. Germline values: CDR1 LNHNV, CDR2 YYDKDF (reference sequence). The V gene end was trimmed by 0 bases and the J gene end by 12 bases; junction bases not matched to a gene: 8. The CDR3 nucleotides are TGTGCCACCAGCAGAGATAAGGACAGGATAAGACCCCTCCACTTT. It encodes CATSRDKDRIRPLHF.

This chain uses TRBV7-9 with TRBJ1-4; D is ambiguous. The ends were cut back, 4 bases at V and 6 bases at J, with 9 bases in the middle. The CDR3 consists of 13 residues. The germline V gene has CDR1 SEHNR and CDR2 FQNEAQ (reference sequence). The CDR3 here is CASSSFSDEKLFF. The CDR3 DNA reads TGTGCCAGCAGCTCCTTCAGTGATGAAAAACTGTTTTTT. Full variable domain (missing parts from reference TRBV7-9 and TRBJ1-4): DTGVSQNPRHKITKRGQNVTFRCDPISEHNRLYWYRQTLGQGPEFLTYFQNEAQLEKSRLLSDRFSAERPKGSFSTLEIQRTEQGDSAMYLCASSSFSDEKLFFGSGTQLSVL.

The rearrangement uses TRBV25-1 and TRBJ1-1; TRBD1 matches 9 bases. The V gene's germline CDR1 is MGHDK and CDR2 SYGVNS. The CDR3 is 14 residues long. V lost 2 bases and J lost 11; bases outside the gene matches: 9. The CDR3 is CASSERDRAVVAFF. The CDR3 DNA follows: TGTGCCAGCAGTGAACGGGACAGGGCGGTCGTTGCTTTCTTT.